These T cell receptor beta chains were read from a single sample in a study of metastatic and nonmetastatic thyroid tumors. TCRdb re-called the PCR reads with MiXCR. Among 11,000 to 15,000 clones listed, about 27% were seen once. Sequencing used tumor tissue. The receptors shown here come from a female donor with papillary thyroid cancer or a benign thyroid nodule (not recorded which). Some clones in this sample may be carry-over from other donors' samples. The CDR3 runs from the conserved cysteine through the conserved F or W. Each record gives: J gene, V gene, clone size, D gene, CDR3 protein, CDR3 DNA. D genes are given only for firm matches. Expanded clones get a size class; other rows say once, few or many, or leave the size out.

J gene: TRBJ2-4; V gene: TRBV5-6; clone size: many; D gene: NA; CDR3 protein: CASSHGTAKNIQYF; CDR3 DNA: TGTGCCAGCAGCCATGGGACAGCCAAAAACATTCAGTACTTC
J gene: TRBJ2-3; V gene: TRBV2; clone size: medium-sized; D gene: NA; CDR3 protein: CASTLGTTDTQYF; CDR3 DNA: TGTGCCAGCACCCTCGGTACCACAGATACGCAGTATTTT
J gene: TRBJ1-6; V gene: TRBV6-1; clone size: medium-sized; D gene: TRBD1; CDR3 protein: CASSDGTGGSPLHF; CDR3 DNA: TGTGCCAGCAGTGACGGGACAGGGGGTTCACCCCTCCACTTT
J gene: TRBJ2-7; V gene: TRBV4-1; clone size: few; D gene: TRBD1; CDR3 protein: CASSQDVGRGPGEQYF; CDR3 DNA: TGCGCCAGCAGCCAAGATGTCGGCAGGGGGCCTGGCGAGCAGTACTTC
J gene: TRBJ2-2; V gene: TRBV28; clone size: few; D gene: TRBD2; CDR3 protein: CASSLRTSGRPGELFF; CDR3 DNA: TGTGCCAGCAGTTTACGGACTAGCGGGAGACCCGGGGAGCTGTTTTTT
J gene: TRBJ2-1; V gene: TRBV11-2; clone size: NA; D gene: NA; CDR3 protein: CASSLEDVYNEQFF; CDR3 DNA: TGTGCCAGCAGCTTAGAGGATGTCTACAATGAGCAGTTCTTC
J gene: TRBJ1-2; V gene: TRBV16; clone size: medium-sized; D gene: NA; CDR3 protein: CASSPDRLSNYGYTF; CDR3 DNA: TGTGCCAGCAGCCCTGACAGGTTATCTAACTATGGCTACACCTTC
J gene: TRBJ2-4; V gene: TRBV19; clone size: many; D gene: NA; CDR3 protein: CASSRVPMNQAKNIQYF; CDR3 DNA: TGTGCCAGTAGCCGGGTACCGATGAACCAAGCCAAAAACATTCAGTACTTC
J gene: TRBJ2-7; V gene: TRBV7-2; clone size: many; D gene: NA; CDR3 protein: CASSLGRAGEQYF; CDR3 DNA: TGTGCCAGCAGCTTAGGCAGGGCCGGCGAGCAGTACTTC
J gene: TRBJ1-2; V gene: TRBV12-3/TRBV12-4; clone size: NA; D gene: TRBD1; CDR3 protein: CASSPTGAHYGYTF; CDR3 DNA: TGTGCCAGCAGTCCGACAGGGGCGCACTATGGCTACACCTTC
J gene: TRBJ2-1; V gene: TRBV7-2; clone size: medium-sized; D gene: NA; CDR3 protein: CASSQTSSYNEQFF; CDR3 DNA: TGTGCCAGCAGCCAGACTAGCTCCTACAATGAGCAGTTCTTC
J gene: TRBJ2-7; V gene: TRBV7-9; clone size: once; D gene: NA; CDR3 protein: CASSLGTGNYEQYF; CDR3 DNA: TGTGCCAGCAGCTTAGGGACGGGGAACTACGAGCAGTACTTC
J gene: TRBJ1-6; V gene: TRBV30; clone size: NA; D gene: NA; CDR3 protein: CAWSVGGPRSPLHF; CDR3 DNA: TGTGCCTGGAGTGTTGGGGGGCCTCGATCACCCCTCCACTTT
J gene: TRBJ2-7; V gene: TRBV5-1; clone size: medium-sized; D gene: NA; CDR3 protein: CASSLDLYEQYF; CDR3 DNA: TGCGCCAGCAGCCTCGACCTCTACGAGCAGTACTTC
J gene: TRBJ2-7; V gene: TRBV6-5; clone size: NA; D gene: TRBD1; CDR3 protein: CASSYGTGGAEQYF; CDR3 DNA: TGTGCCAGCAGTTACGGGACAGGGGGTGCCGAGCAGTACTTC
J gene: TRBJ1-1; V gene: TRBV20-1; clone size: NA; D gene: NA; CDR3 protein: CSASLVSGINTEAFF; CDR3 DNA: TGCAGTGCTAGTTTGGTCTCGGGGATTAACACTGAAGCTTTCTTT
J gene: TRBJ1-4; V gene: TRBV7-2; clone size: many; D gene: NA; CDR3 protein: CASSRMNEKLFF; CDR3 DNA: TGTGCCAGCAGCAGAATGAATGAAAAACTGTTTTTT
J gene: TRBJ2-1; V gene: TRBV18; clone size: many; D gene: TRBD2; CDR3 protein: CASSPMGGGATEQFF; CDR3 DNA: TGTGCCAGCTCACCAATGGGCGGGGGGGCCACTGAGCAGTTCTTC
J gene: TRBJ2-7; V gene: TRBV18; clone size: many; D gene: NA; CDR3 protein: CASSPSALSYEQYF; CDR3 DNA: TGTGCCAGCTCACCCAGCGCACTCTCCTACGAGCAGTACTTC
J gene: TRBJ2-2; V gene: TRBV4-2; clone size: many; D gene: TRBD2; CDR3 protein: CASSPGGTVSANTGELFF; CDR3 DNA: TGTGCCAGCAGCCCGGGAGGGACGGTCTCCGCGAACACCGGGGAGCTGTTTTTT
J gene: TRBJ1-2; V gene: TRBV7-9; clone size: NA; D gene: NA; CDR3 protein: CASSPGQSSLYGYTF; CDR3 DNA: TGTGCCAGCAGCCCAGGACAGTCTTCCCTCTATGGCTACACCTTC
J gene: TRBJ1-6; V gene: TRBV30; clone size: NA; D gene: NA; CDR3 protein: CAWSGRYTPLHF; CDR3 DNA: TGTGCCTGGAGTGGCCGCTATACACCCCTCCACTTT
J gene: TRBJ2-3; V gene: TRBV6-1; clone size: few; D gene: TRBD2; CDR3 protein: CASSAWTSGHTDTQYF; CDR3 DNA: TGTGCCAGCAGTGCATGGACTAGCGGCCACACAGATACGCAGTATTTT
J gene: TRBJ2-3; V gene: TRBV28; clone size: few; D gene: NA; CDR3 protein: CASRPGELDTQYF; CDR3 DNA: TGTGCCAGCAGACCCGGGGAGTTAGATACGCAGTATTTT
J gene: TRBJ2-7; V gene: TRBV5-6; clone size: NA; D gene: NA; CDR3 protein: CASSPGLSTYEQYF; CDR3 DNA: TGTGCCAGCAGCCCCGGACTGTCAACCTACGAGCAGTACTTC
J gene: TRBJ1-6; V gene: TRBV5-8; clone size: many; D gene: TRBD1; CDR3 protein: CASSPMTGGAWSPLHF; CDR3 DNA: TGTGCCAGCAGCCCCATGACAGGGGGCGCGTGGTCACCCCTCCACTTT
J gene: TRBJ2-1; V gene: TRBV2; clone size: few; D gene: TRBD2; CDR3 protein: CASMLAGAYNEQFF; CDR3 DNA: TGTGCCAGCATGTTAGCGGGAGCTTACAATGAGCAGTTCTTC
J gene: TRBJ2-1; V gene: TRBV6-1; clone size: many; D gene: NA; CDR3 protein: CASSSTGGQNNEQFF; CDR3 DNA: TGTGCCAGCAGTTCCACCGGGGGGCAGAACAATGAGCAGTTCTTC
J gene: TRBJ2-3; V gene: TRBV6-2/TRBV6-3; clone size: medium-sized; D gene: NA; CDR3 protein: CASSYSKGGADTQYF; CDR3 DNA: TGTGCCAGCAGTTACTCGAAAGGAGGGGCAGATACGCAGTATTTT
J gene: TRBJ2-3; V gene: TRBV5-1; clone size: many; D gene: TRBD2; CDR3 protein: CASSGGTSGSTDTQYF; CDR3 DNA: TGCGCCAGCAGCGGGGGGACTAGCGGGAGCACAGATACGCAGTATTTT
J gene: TRBJ1-1; V gene: TRBV11-1; clone size: medium-sized; D gene: NA; CDR3 protein: CASSLLGGDTEAFF; CDR3 DNA: TGTGCCAGCAGCTTACTCGGGGGGGATACTGAAGCTTTCTTT
J gene: TRBJ2-7; V gene: TRBV2; clone size: many; D gene: NA; CDR3 protein: CASSGGLRREQYF; CDR3 DNA: TGTGCCAGCAGTGGGGGGCTGCGGCGCGAGCAGTACTTC
J gene: TRBJ1-1; V gene: TRBV6-1; clone size: few; D gene: NA; CDR3 protein: CASNTGILNTEAFF; CDR3 DNA: TGTGCCAGCAATACAGGAATATTGAACACTGAAGCTTTCTTT
J gene: TRBJ1-3; V gene: TRBV5-6; clone size: NA; D gene: NA; CDR3 protein: CASSLARGSRNTIYF; CDR3 DNA: TGTGCCAGCAGCTTGGCGCGGGGATCCCGCAACACCATATATTTT
J gene: TRBJ2-7; V gene: TRBV5-4; clone size: medium-sized; D gene: TRBD1; CDR3 protein: CASSTSGQVGGYEQYF; CDR3 DNA: TGTGCCAGCAGCACCTCGGGACAGGTTGGGGGCTACGAGCAGTACTTC
J gene: TRBJ2-1; V gene: TRBV6-4; clone size: NA; D gene: TRBD2; CDR3 protein: CASSVTSGGADEQFF; CDR3 DNA: TGTGCCAGCAGTGTAACTAGCGGGGGGGCAGATGAGCAGTTCTTC
J gene: TRBJ2-2; V gene: TRBV3-1; clone size: many; D gene: TRBD2; CDR3 protein: CASSQRGGTGELFF; CDR3 DNA: TGTGCCAGCAGCCAGCGGGGGGGCACCGGGGAGCTGTTTTTT
J gene: TRBJ2-6; V gene: TRBV27; clone size: few; D gene: NA; CDR3 protein: CASTPGGSGANVLTF; CDR3 DNA: TGTGCCAGCACCCCCGGTGGCTCTGGGGCCAACGTCCTGACTTTC
J gene: TRBJ2-2; V gene: TRBV28; clone size: few; D gene: NA; CDR3 protein: CASSLESPPGELFF; CDR3 DNA: TGTGCCAGCAGTTTAGAATCCCCCCCCGGGGAGCTGTTTTTT
J gene: TRBJ1-2; V gene: TRBV19; clone size: many; D gene: NA; CDR3 protein: CASQGRLGGYTF; CDR3 DNA: TGTGCCAGTCAGGGGCGCTTGGGTGGCTACACCTTC
J gene: TRBJ2-1; V gene: TRBV29-1; clone size: once; D gene: TRBD2; CDR3 protein: CSVEGASGVLTYNEQFF; CDR3 DNA: TGCAGCGTTGAAGGGGCTAGCGGGGTCCTTACGTACAATGAGCAGTTCTTC
J gene: TRBJ2-5; V gene: TRBV24-1; clone size: NA; D gene: TRBD2; CDR3 protein: CATSDLNSGSFETQYF; CDR3 DNA: TGTGCCACCAGTGATTTGAATAGCGGGAGCTTTGAGACCCAGTACTTC
J gene: TRBJ1-6; V gene: TRBV20-1; clone size: NA; D gene: TRBD1; CDR3 protein: CSARERTGNSPLHF; CDR3 DNA: TGCAGTGCTAGAGAAAGGACAGGAAATTCACCCCTCCACTTT
J gene: TRBJ2-6; V gene: TRBV19; clone size: NA; D gene: NA; CDR3 protein: CASSGDLNSGANVLTF; CDR3 DNA: TGTGCCAGTAGTGGGGACCTGAACTCTGGGGCCAACGTCCTGACTTTC
J gene: TRBJ1-3; V gene: TRBV30; clone size: NA; D gene: NA; CDR3 protein: CAWSVKAGNTIYF; CDR3 DNA: TGTGCCTGGAGTGTAAAGGCTGGAAACACCATATATTTT
J gene: TRBJ2-3; V gene: TRBV6-2/TRBV6-3; clone size: medium-sized; D gene: NA; CDR3 protein: CASSYRETDTQYF; CDR3 DNA: TGTGCCAGCAGTTACAGGGAGACAGATACGCAGTATTTT